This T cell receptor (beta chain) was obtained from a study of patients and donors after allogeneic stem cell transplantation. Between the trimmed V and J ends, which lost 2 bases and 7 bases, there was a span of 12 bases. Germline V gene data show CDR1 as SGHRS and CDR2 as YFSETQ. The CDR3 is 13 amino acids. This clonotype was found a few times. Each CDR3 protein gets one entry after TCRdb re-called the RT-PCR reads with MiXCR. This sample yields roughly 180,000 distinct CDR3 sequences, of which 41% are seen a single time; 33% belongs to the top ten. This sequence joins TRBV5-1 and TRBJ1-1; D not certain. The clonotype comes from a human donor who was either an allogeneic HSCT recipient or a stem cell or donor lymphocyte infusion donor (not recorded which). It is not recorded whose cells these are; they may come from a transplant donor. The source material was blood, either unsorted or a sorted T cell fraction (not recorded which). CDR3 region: CASSLEGLYEAFF. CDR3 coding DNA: TGCGCCAGCAGCTTAGAGGGATTGTATGAAGCTTTCTTT.